The entry below gives a single T cell receptor beta chain sequence along with its context. Its antigen is as yet unknown. The data stem from a study of T cell responses to AZD1222 COVID-19 vaccine. Whole-study results and caveats: Possibly, clonal diversity was underestimated; donors were largely white British and included more females. Vaccine-associated CD4 TCRs spanned spike, dominant at 160-218 and 743-854. An increase in Spike-specific TCR breadth and depth was observed after two AZD1222 doses.

The data were produced by immunoSEQ multiplex PCR, yet TCRdb's version contains in-frame clones alone and is incomplete. The sample carries about 190,000 clones, around nine tenths recorded once. The TCR sequence derives from an adult who received the MenACWY meningococcal vaccine as a control. The sequences come from peripheral blood, collected 28 days after the second dose of the MenACWY control vaccine.

The CDR3 coding sequence is TGTGCCAGCAGCCCGCTGACTAGTATTAGCACAGATACGCAGTATTTT. This gives the protein CASSPLTSISTDTQYF. The chain employs TRBV7-6 and TRBJ2-3; the D gene is possibly TRBD2 (6 bases). Germline V gene data show CDR1 as SGHVS and CDR2 as FNYEAQ. The CDR3 has 16 residues. The ends were cut back, 5 bases at V and 0 bases at J, with 15 bases in the middle. The whole variable domain, filled in from reference TRBV7-6 and TRBJ2-3, reads GAGVSQSPRYKVTKRGQDVALRCDPISGHVSLYWYRQALGQGPEFLTYFNYEAQQDKSGLPNDRFSAERPEGSISTLTIQRTEQRDSAMYRCASSPLTSISTDTQYFGPGTRLTVL.